A selection of T cell receptor beta chains follows, all from one sample in a study of T cell changes during pregnancy in multiple sclerosis. TCRdb's table, derived via immunoSEQ multiplex PCR, lists solely in-frame clones and lacks some. Altogether around 51,000 clones are present, roughly 94% being singletons, with the ten largest covering less than 0.65%. Source: CD4+ T cells from peripheral blood mononuclear cells, taken in the second trimester of pregnancy. These receptors originate from a female donor with multiple sclerosis, enrolled in a pregnancy study. Each CDR3 is given with its conserved first and last residue. A D gene is named only where the DNA matches it firmly. Part of the rows lack a size; the others show once, few, many or a class for expanded clones.

>TRBD2|-|TRBV7-8|TRBJ2-3
CASSLSASGGRTQYF
TGTGCCAGCAGCTTATCGGCTAGCGGGGGGCGGACGCAGTATTTT
>TRBD1|-|TRBV6-1|TRBJ1-2
CATMDRGGYGYTF
TGTGCCACCATGGACAGGGGAGGATATGGCTACACCTTC
>-|-|TRBV9|TRBJ1-2
CASSVGDTRNYGYTF
TGTGCCAGCAGCGTTGGGGACACGCGAAACTATGGCTACACCTTC
>TRBD2|-|TRBV14|TRBJ2-5
CASSLDSGGGETQYF
TGTGCCAGCAGCCTAGATAGCGGGGGCGGAGAGACCCAGTACTTC
>TRBD1|once|TRBV5-4|TRBJ2-7
CASSLFRIPGQGSYEQYF
TGTGCCAGCAGCTTGTTTCGGATACCGGGACAGGGCTCCTACGAGCAGTACTTC
>-|-|TRBV5-1|TRBJ2-5
CASSAAGAQETQYF
TGCGCCAGCAGCGCGGCAGGGGCACAAGAGACCCAGTACTTC
>TRBD1|-|TRBV6-1|TRBJ2-7
CATYTGQGLPREQYF
TGTGCCACCTACACGGGACAGGGATTACCACGCGAGCAGTACTTC
>-|-|TRBV4-3|TRBJ2-2
CASSQETQVPGELFF
TGCGCCAGCAGCCAAGAAACTCAGGTCCCCGGGGAGCTGTTTTTT
>-|-|TRBV9|TRBJ2-3
CASSPGGVTNTQYF
TGTGCCAGCAGCCCAGGAGGCGTTACGAATACGCAGTATTTT
>TRBD1|-|TRBV5-5|TRBJ1-6
CASSLAGDSLNSPLHF
TGTGCCAGCAGCTTGGCTGGGGACAGCCTGAATTCACCCCTCCACTTT
>TRBD2|-|TRBV6-1|TRBJ2-7
CASSEPGTSRYEQYF
TGTGCCAGCAGTGAACCTGGGACTAGTCGGTACGAGCAGTACTTC
>-|-|TRBV30|TRBJ1-1
CAWRSRGAGTEAFF
TGTGCCTGGAGATCTCGGGGGGCCGGCACTGAAGCTTTCTTT
>-|-|TRBV20-1|TRBJ2-5
CSAFRGMTQYF
TGCAGTGCTTTTAGGGGGATGACCCAGTACTTC
>TRBD2|-|TRBV11-2|TRBJ2-3
CASSFTSGGWDTQYF
TGTGCCAGCAGCTTTACTAGCGGGGGTTGGGATACGCAGTATTTT
>-|-|TRBV6-5|TRBJ2-7
CASNPQGIGYEQYF
TGTGCCAGCAATCCACAGGGAATAGGCTACGAGCAGTACTTC
>-|-|TRBV7-3|TRBJ2-5
CASSDLTGPETQYF
TGTGCCAGCAGCGACCTTACAGGCCCAGAGACCCAGTACTTC
>-|-|TRBV15|TRBJ1-4
CATSSRRKGDEKLFF
TGTGCCACCAGCAGTAGACGGAAGGGGGATGAAAAACTGTTTTTT
>-|-|TRBV21-1|TRBJ2-3
CASSKPGTSGGKWDTDTQYF
TGTGCCAGCAGCAAACCGGGGACTAGCGGGGGGAAGTGGGACACAGATACGCAGTATTTT
>-|once|TRBV6-5|TRBJ2-7
CASRMSRGGEQYF
TGTGCCAGCAGGATGAGTAGGGGGGGAGAGCAGTACTTC
>-|-|TRBV5-4|TRBJ2-7
CASSLEASSYEQYF
TGTGCCAGCAGCTTGGAGGCTAGCTCCTACGAGCAGTACTTC
>TRBD1|-|TRBV6-5|TRBJ1-4
CASSYSRDRSEKLFF
TGTGCCAGCAGTTACTCGAGGGACAGGTCTGAAAAACTGTTTTTT
>-|-|TRBV6-5|TRBJ1-1
CASKTSLGNTEAFF
TGTGCCAGCAAGACTTCCCTCGGGAACACTGAAGCTTTCTTT
>-|few|TRBV7-2|TRBJ1-3
CASSLSGGSGNTIYF
TGTGCCAGCAGCCTTTCAGGAGGCTCTGGAAACACCATATATTTT
>-|-|TRBV19|TRBJ1-2
CASSPDQGPGPGYTF
TGTGCCAGTAGTCCAGACCAGGGGCCTGGACCTGGCTACACCTTC
>TRBD2|-|TRBV6-4|TRBJ2-3
CASSTSGGPDTQYF
TGTGCCAGCAGTACTAGCGGGGGGCCAGATACGCAGTATTTT
>-|-|TRBV19|TRBJ1-1
CASSTGFGEAFF
TGTGCCAGTAGTACCGGGTTCGGGGAAGCTTTCTTT
>TRBD1|-|TRBV15|TRBJ1-2
CATSRNLDRGRGYTF
TGTGCCACCAGCAGAAATTTGGACAGGGGACGTGGCTACACCTTC
>TRBD1|-|TRBV19|TRBJ2-1
CATRGTSYNEQFF
TGTGCCACCAGGGGGACATCCTACAATGAGCAGTTCTTC
>-|once|TRBV19|TRBJ2-1
CASSILAGASYNEQFF
TGTGCCAGTAGTATTCTGGCGGGGGCCTCCTACAATGAGCAGTTCTTC
>TRBD1|-|TRBV12-5|TRBJ2-7
CASGLDRGGQYF
TGTGCTAGTGGCCTTGACAGGGGTGGGCAGTACTTC
>-|-|TRBV11-2|TRBJ2-5
CASSSTGLTQYF
TGTGCCAGCAGTTCCACAGGATTGACCCAGTACTTC
>TRBD1|once|TRBV25-1|TRBJ2-7
CASSATGVTYEQYF
TGTGCCAGCAGTGCAACAGGGGTTACCTACGAGCAGTACTTC
>-|-|TRBV11-2|TRBJ1-1
CASSPWGGQSTEAFF
TGTGCCAGCAGCCCCTGGGGGGGGCAGAGTACTGAAGCTTTCTTT
>-|-|TRBV13|TRBJ2-2
CASSFAPVGPAPGELFF
TGTGCCAGCAGCTTCGCTCCGGTGGGCCCTGCCCCCGGGGAGCTGTTTTTT
>TRBD2|-|TRBV25-1|TRBJ2-5
CASSEAGREETQYF
TGTGCCAGCAGTGAGGCAGGGAGGGAAGAGACCCAGTACTTC
>TRBD1|-|TRBV5-6|TRBJ2-1
CASSLDRGRFSEQFF
TGTGCCAGCAGCTTGGACAGGGGGCGTTTCTCTGAGCAGTTCTTC
>TRBD2|-|TRBV9|TRBJ2-3
CASSVSSGGADTQYF
TGTGCCAGCAGCGTATCTAGCGGGGGGGCAGATACGCAGTATTTT
>-|-|TRBV7-2|TRBJ2-5
CASSLRGGETQYF
TGTGCCAGCAGCCTGAGAGGTGGGGAGACCCAGTACTTC
>TRBD2|-|TRBV5-6|TRBJ2-1
CASSLTLAGGYNEQFF
TGTGCCAGCAGCTTGACTCTAGCGGGGGGCTACAATGAGCAGTTCTTC
>TRBD2|-|TRBV12-5|TRBJ2-3
CASGPGASGGRGTDTQYF
TGTGCTAGTGGCCCGGGGGCTAGCGGGGGGCGGGGCACAGATACGCAGTATTTT
>-|-|TRBV5-5|TRBJ2-1
CASSPGGPGDNEQFF
TGTGCCAGCAGCCCCGGGGGTCCGGGGGACAATGAGCAGTTCTTC
>-|-|TRBV19|TRBJ1-1
CASIGKPIGTEAFF
TGTGCCAGTATCGGGAAACCAATCGGCACTGAAGCTTTCTTT
>-|-|TRBV11-1|TRBJ1-6
CASSFHSRSYNSPLHF
TGTGCCAGCAGCTTTCACTCCCGCTCCTATAATTCACCCCTCCACTTT
>TRBD1|-|TRBV30|TRBJ1-6
CACKPGQYNSPLHF
TGTGCCTGCAAGCCGGGACAGTATAATTCACCCCTCCACTTT